This T cell receptor beta chain was recovered during a study of blood T cell repertoires in COVID-19. Whole-study context: The United States, Italy and Spain supplied acute and convalescent COVID-19 samples. PBMCs, B-cell-depleted T cells, or T cells provided the cDNA or gDNA that made up the material.

Germline CDR1 reads SGHRS; CDR2 reads YFSETQ. Between the trimmed V and J ends, which lost 1 base and 4 bases, there was a span of 2 bases. The CDR3 contains 11 residues. Per the authors' pipeline: Reference gene primer amplification gave nucleated cell count estimates. The data were produced by immunoSEQ multiplex PCR, yet TCRdb's version contains in-frame clones alone and is incomplete. V and J calls and clone size are those listed in that table; D and trimming were worked out from the DNA. The sample lists about 210,000 clones, approximately 85% occurring once. Sequenced input: peripheral blood. The sequence came from a woman aged 45 to 65 with active or convalescent COVID-19. This chain links TRBV5-1 with TRBJ2-5; D is ambiguous. CDR3 residues: CASSLRETQYF. DNA of the CDR3: TGCGCCAGCAGCTTGCGAGAGACCCAGTACTTC.